This TCR beta chain was profiled in a study of a mutant IDH1 vaccine in newly diagnosed glioma. Study details: The treated population exhibited a male proportion of roughly 60%, a female proportion of approximately 38%, and a mean age of approximately 41 years. The therapy given earlier, which was standard therapy, consisted of radiotherapy, temozolomide, or both, and most of the patients received both.

The CDR3 is 15 amino acids. The germline V gene encodes CDR1 LNHDA and CDR2 SQIVND (reference sequence). Trimming stripped 5 bases from V and 2 bases from J, with 16 bases between. Measured with immunoSEQ multiplex PCR; TCRdb has only the in-frame clones, and not every one. The sample lists tens of thousands of clones, about 91% occurring once. In regard to this clone: Antigen: not known.

The time point denotes: week 11, during vaccination. The investigators gave 300 ug of mutant IDH1 20-mer peptide in each vaccine dose, together with topical imiquimod. The chain links TRBV19 to TRBJ2-7, with D possibly TRBD2 on 5 matching bases. Sequences were derived from PBMCs, sampled from a glioma patient whose treatment included an IDH1 peptide vaccine. This receptor was taken from a man aged 50-59 years with glioma. The CDR3 nucleotides are TGTGCCAGTAGTCCGAGGGCCCTCTCCCCCTACGAGCAGTACTTC. This gives the protein CASSPRALSPYEQYF.